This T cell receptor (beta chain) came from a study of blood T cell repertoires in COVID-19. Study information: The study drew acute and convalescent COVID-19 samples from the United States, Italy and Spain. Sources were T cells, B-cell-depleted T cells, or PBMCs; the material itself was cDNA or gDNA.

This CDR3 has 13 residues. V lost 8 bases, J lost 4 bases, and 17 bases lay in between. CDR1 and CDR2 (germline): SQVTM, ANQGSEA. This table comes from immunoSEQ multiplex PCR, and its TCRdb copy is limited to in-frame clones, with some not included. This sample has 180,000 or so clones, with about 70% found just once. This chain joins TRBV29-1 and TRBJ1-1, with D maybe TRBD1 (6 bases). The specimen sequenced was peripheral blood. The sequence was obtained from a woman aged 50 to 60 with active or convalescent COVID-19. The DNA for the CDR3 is TGCAGCTCGGAAGGGGGTTTGGCCACTGAAGCTTTCTTT. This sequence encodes CSSEGGLATEAFF.